Each of the 2 T cell receptor beta chains below was sequenced from the same sample in a study of OX40 agonist ivuxolimab in advanced cancers. TCRdb keeps only in-frame clones here, not all; method: immunoSEQ multiplex PCR. The table includes about 80,000 clones, about nine tenths detected once. The sample consisted of CD4+ or CD8+ T cells sorted from blood, taken in a trial of the OX40 agonist ivuxolimab. The receptors originated from an adult with an advanced solid tumor such as melanoma, head and neck, liver or kidney cancer.

V is TRBV5-1 and J is TRBJ2-3; a weak D match, TRBD2 (6 bases). Germline CDR1 SGHRS, CDR2 YFSETQ. The germline V and J ends were trimmed by 4 bases and 5 bases, with 14 bases remaining between them. CDR3 size: 14 residues. The CDR3 loop reads CASSAGGVLDTQYF. DNA of the CDR3: TGCGCCAGCAGCGCCGGAGGGGTGTTAGATACGCAGTATTTT.

The rearrangement joins TRBV7-9 to TRBJ2-2; possible D gene TRBD2, 5 bases. This CDR3 region has 13 residues. The V gene lost 2 bases and the J gene lost 6 bases, with 7 bases spanning the gap. CDR1 and CDR2 (germline): SEHNR, FQNEAQ (reference sequence). The CDR3: CASSLRGPGELFF. The CDR3 DNA reads as TGTGCCAGCAGCTTACGAGGGCCCGGGGAGCTGTTTTTT. Together with reference TRBV7-9 and TRBJ2-2, the CDR3 gives the full variable domain: DTGVSQNPRHKITKRGQNVTFRCDPISEHNRLYWYRQTLGQGPEFLTYFQNEAQLEKSRLLSDRFSAERPKGSFSTLEIQRTEQGDSAMYLCASSLRGPGELFFGEGSRLTVL.